This T cell receptor beta chain was identified during a study of Graves' ophthalmopathy and Graves' hyperthyroidism listed by TCRdb under 2018. Describing the broader study: Peripheral blood samples were taken at the time of initial diagnosis, before any treatment was given. The study used signatures of the TCR beta repertoire to tell Graves' ophthalmopathy apart from Graves' hyperthyroidism and to predict which patients would progress to ophthalmopathy. In total, over 130 blood samples were TCR-sequenced: 40 to 45 ophthalmopathy, around 75 hyperthyroidism and about 17 hyperthyroidism-to-ophthalmopathy patients. Once sampling was done, hyperthyroidism patients were given methimazole at a starting dose of 30 mg daily, while ophthalmopathy patients were given high-dose intravenous methylprednisolone. An independent validation cohort was composed of fewer than 20 hyperthyroidism patients and about 16 patients who later progressed from hyperthyroidism to ophthalmopathy. In more than five hyperthyroidism patients, T-cell repertoires of thyroid tissue and blood were compared. To explore V-J signatures that separate ophthalmopathy from hyperthyroidism, a discovery set of approximately 100 patients was enrolled, consisting of about 41 with ophthalmopathy and roughly 59 with stable hyperthyroidism. The 100 discovery patients were randomly split 7:3 into training and test sets.

Study-wide findings and limitations: No statistical method was used to predetermine the sample size, and group allocation was not hidden from the investigators. Most expanded thyroid clonotypes with a frequency above 0.001 also appeared in blood, which suggests that blood repertoires may reflect the immune response in the thyroid. Ophthalmopathy was separated from stable hyperthyroidism by the 13-signature model with 85% to 90% sensitivity and less than 82% specificity in cross-validation and with 80%/75% in the test set. In validation, the model predicted ophthalmopathy progression with more than 70% sensitivity and 72.22% specificity; some 13 predicted patients were CT-confirmed with GO in a median of around 6 months.

This clonotype was picked up many times. What antigen it recognizes has not been identified. The sample holds no much larger clone one base away, and base qualities are not on file. Ophthalmopathy patients were characterized by moderately to severely active disease, a Clinical Activity Score of at least 3, a NOSPECS grade of at least 4, and a disease duration under 3 months. Patients with other autoimmune diseases, uncontrolled infections, pregnancy or lactation were excluded from the study. Diagnosis was based on clinical symptoms, serum thyroxine, TRAb, thyroid ultrasound and orbital computed tomography. PBMCs were isolated from approximately 10 ml of fresh peripheral blood by Ficoll-Paque density gradient centrifugation. Total RNA was extracted with Trizol reagent and quality-checked on an Agilent 2100 Bioanalyzer. The CDR3 holds 14 amino acids from the cysteine to the phenylalanine. Only CDR3 DNA remains: 42 bases, in frame from the first base. The germline V gene specifies MGHRA as CDR1 and YSYEKL as CDR2. Between the V and J ends, shortened by 0 bases and 2 bases respectively, the junction contains 7 bases.

For repertoire sequencing, TCR beta CDR3 regions were amplified from RNA transcripts. A first-round RT-PCR used HTBI primers with the Qiagen OneStep RT-PCR kit, followed by a second-round multiplex PCR, size selection and purification. Sequencing of the libraries was carried out on an Illumina HiSeq2000 in paired-end mode with 100 bp reads. The study's own analysis went as follows. SOAPnuke was used to process the reads, removing any read that contained adapters or uncalled bases, had a mean Phred below 15, or lacked an exact match to the constant primer or identifier. COPE v1.2.5 was used to merge high-quality paired reads. Unique nucleotide sequences were defined as clonotypes and aligned to IMGT TRB V, D and J references using MiTCR v1.1. Analysis was restricted to V-J combinations with a frequency above 0.0001, which covered 98% to 99.2% of repertoires. A TCR clonal expansion and chaos score per V-J combination was defined as the ratio of F50 clonal expansion to chaos observed in the TCRdist matrix. Features were reduced by Welch's t-statistics and random forest to approximately 12 V-J combinations, which fed a naive Bayes classifier. The similarity between thyroid and blood repertoires was quantified using the Morisita-Horn index. The public reads were reanalyzed by TCRdb: fastp trimming at Q25, MiXCR alignment, in-frame beta chains only. Duplicate CDR3 protein sequences are folded into a single record with the most common DNA and genes. The V and J calls follow TCRdb's processing rather than the paper's. This sample has about 210,000 distinct CDR3 sequences in its table, and approximately 29% of those were observed once. About 8.2% of the sample comes from the top ten.

This clonotype was sampled from a man over 45 with Graves' ophthalmopathy. Donor details come from another sample of the same person, matched by shared clones. Sequenced sample: peripheral blood. The rearrangement joined TRBV4-1 to TRBJ1-2; the D gene remains uncertain. For the CDR3, the sequence is CASSQDATNYGYTF. The sequence in DNA is TGCGCCAGCAGCCAAGATGCAACCAACTATGGCTACACCTTC.